The 26 T cell receptor beta chains reported below all come from one sample, sequenced in a study of blood T cell repertoires in COVID-19. Sequencing was performed with immunoSEQ multiplex PCR; in TCRdb, only in-frame clones are kept and a portion is missing. The sample has about 260,000 clones; over 80% are singletons. The specimen was peripheral blood. The receptor set was obtained from a man in his 60s who had recovered from COVID-19.

This clone was seen ten or more times. The chain joins TRBV29-1 to TRBJ2-1, with D hard to call. Germline CDR1 is SQVTM and CDR2 is ANQGSEA. V lost 4 bases to trimming and J lost 7 bases, with 14 bases between them. The CDR3 spans 13 residues. The CDR3 is CSVVLSVWNEQFF. The DNA for the CDR3 is TGCAGCGTTGTGTTATCGGTTTGGAATGAGCAGTTCTTC.

There are a few counts of this clone. The CDR3 is CASSHGLRIGHEQYF. In nucleotides, the CDR3 is TGTGCCAGCAGCCACGGACTTCGAATTGGCCACGAGCAGTACTTC. V gene TRBV4-2 combines with J gene TRBJ2-7; tentative D call: TRBD2 (5 bases). The CDR3 is 15 amino acids. V lost 3 bases, J lost 5 bases, and 17 bases lay in between. The germline CDR1 and CDR2 sequences are LGHNA and YNFKEQ.

This clone was observed a handful of times. This chain links TRBV5-1 with TRBJ2-7; a possible D gene is TRBD1 (7 bases). CDR3 length: 16 residues. The V and J ends lost 0 bases and 0 bases respectively, with 13 bases between them. Germline lookup yields CDR1 SGHRS and CDR2 YFSETQ. The CDR3 DNA sequence: TGCGCCAGCAGCTTGGTAGGAGGGGACAGCTCCTACGAGCAGTACTTC. Translation gives CASSLVGGDSSYEQYF.

V gene TRBV7-9 combines with J gene TRBJ1-2, with 8 positions matching TRBD1. This CDR3 spans 16 amino acids. Unmatched junction bases numbered 10, after V lost 5 bases and J lost 2 bases. Germline V gene data show CDR1 as SEHNR and CDR2 as FQNEAQ (reference sequence). CDR3 protein: CASSRDERQGNYGYTF. The CDR3 nucleotides are TGTGCCAGCAGCCGTGACGAGAGACAGGGGAACTATGGCTACACCTTC.

This chain links TRBV3-1 (or the pseudogene TRBV3-2) with TRBJ2-1; a weak D match, TRBD2 (6 bases). V dropped 0 bases and J dropped 4 bases, with 13 bases sitting between them. The CDR3 loop spans 16 amino acids. Germline assignment: CDR1 LGHDT and CDR2 YNNKEL (reference sequence). The CDR3 region has the DNA TGTGCCAGCAGCCAAGAATTTGCGGGACCATACAATGAGCAGTTCTTC. Residues: CASSQEFAGPYNEQFF.

This clone was seen only once. The rearrangement links TRBV12-3 or TRBV12-4 to TRBJ2-3; D not certain. The V end was cut by 2 bases, the J end by 6 bases, with 6 bases between. The CDR3 is 12 residues long. The CDR3: CASSLHGDTQYF. Written as DNA, the CDR3 is TGTGCCAGCAGTTTACACGGGGATACGCAGTATTTT.

Only a few counts were recorded for this clone. The genes are TRBV14 and TRBJ2-1; 10 bases match TRBD2. Trimming at V came to 0 bases and at J to 0 bases, leaving 17 bases not matched to a gene. There are 22 residues in the CDR3. In germline, CDR1 is SGHDN, CDR2 FVKESK. For the CDR3, the DNA is TGTGCCAGCAGCCAAGATCATTGGACTAGCGGCCCGAGACCGAGCTCCTACAATGAGCAGTTCTTC. The encoded protein is CASSQDHWTSGPRPSSYNEQFF.

V is TRBV7-8 and J is TRBJ2-2; 7 bases map to TRBD1. Unmatched junction bases numbered 7, after V lost 1 base and J lost 5 bases. Looked up from germline, CDR1 is SGHVS and CDR2 is FQNEAQ. The CDR3 spans 16 residues. CDR3 region: CASSLEYRGQTGELFF. Here the CDR3 DNA reads TGTGCCAGCAGCTTAGAGTATAGGGGGCAAACCGGGGAGCTGTTTTTT.

This chain links TRBV7-2 with TRBJ2-3; the D is unclear. This CDR3 has 14 residues. The germline V and J ends were trimmed by 2 bases and 2 bases, with 8 bases remaining between them. Germline CDR1 is SGHTA and CDR2 is FQGNSA. The CDR3 loop is CASSLHYNTDTQYF. The CDR3, as DNA: TGTGCCAGCAGCTTACACTACAACACAGATACGCAGTATTTT.

This clone was detected many times. V is TRBV2 and J is TRBJ1-5; D remains unclear. V lost 6 bases, J lost 0 bases, and 12 bases lay in between. The V gene's germline CDR1 is SNHLY and CDR2 FYNNEI. The CDR3 totals 15 residues. The CDR3 is CASREGGNSNQPQHF. Here the CDR3 DNA reads TGTGCCAGCAGAGAGGGAGGAAATAGCAATCAGCCCCAGCATTTT.

This chain links TRBV6-6 with TRBJ1-5, with a tentative D call TRBD1 (6 bases). Germline loops: CDR1 MNHNY, CDR2 SVGAGI (reference sequence). The CDR3 runs to 16 residues. The ends were cut back, 5 bases at V and 1 base at J, with 15 bases in the middle. As DNA, the CDR3 is TGTGCCAGCAGTCGCCAACAGGGAAGGAGCAATCAGCCCCAGCATTTT. Protein: CASSRQQGRSNQPQHF.

CDR3 DNA sequence: TGTGCCAGTAGTGCGAGCGGGAGCCAATACAATGAGCAGTTCTTC. Amino acids: CASSASGSQYNEQFF. The chain carries TRBV19 and TRBJ2-1; TRBD2 agrees at 8 bases. The CDR3 spans 15 residues. The junction had 7 bases not matched to a gene; V was cut back by 5 bases and J by 4 bases. Looked up from germline, CDR1 is LNHDA and CDR2 is SQIVND (reference sequence). Variable domain in full (rest from reference TRBV19 and TRBJ2-1): DGGITQSPKYLFRKEGQNVTLSCEQNLNHDAMYWYRQDPGQGLRLIYYSQIVNDFQKGDIAEGYSVSREKKESFPLTVTSAQKNPTAFYLCASSASGSQYNEQFFGPGTRLTVL.

This clone came up many times. The J gene is TRBJ1-2, the V gene TRBV16, with D possibly being TRBD1 (6 bases). This CDR3 has 14 residues. V dropped 2 bases and J dropped 3 bases, with 10 bases sitting between them. From germline, CDR1 is KGHSY and CDR2 FQNENV. CDR3: CASSQARTDYGYTF. The DNA for the CDR3 is TGTGCCAGCAGCCAAGCGAGGACAGACTATGGCTACACCTTC.

V gene TRBV7-6 combines with J gene TRBJ1-4, with TRBD1 as a possible D gene (5 bases). Germline CDR1 is SGHVS and CDR2 is FNYEAQ. V was shortened by 5 bases and J by 8 bases, with 18 bases between the two germline ends. The CDR3 totals 15 residues. The CDR3 coding sequence is TGTGCCAGCAGCCGCGGGCCAGGGCGGGAAGAAAAACTGTTTTTT. It encodes CASSRGPGREEKLFF. The variable domain in full, with the rest retrieved from reference TRBV7-6 and TRBJ1-4, is GAGVSQSPRYKVTKRGQDVALRCDPISGHVSLYWYRQALGQGPEFLTYFNYEAQQDKSGLPNDRFSAERPEGSISTLTIQRTEQRDSAMYRCASSRGPGREEKLFFGSGTQLSVL.

The chain links TRBV5-1 to TRBJ2-1, with 8 bases that match TRBD2. V lost 3 bases, J lost 6 bases, and 2 bases stayed unmatched. Germline CDR1 reads SGHRS; CDR2 reads YFSETQ. The CDR3 runs to 13 residues. DNA for the CDR3: TGCGCCAGCAGCTCCGGACTAGCCAATGAGCAGTTCTTC. Encoded protein: CASSSGLANEQFF.

This clone showed up just once. V usage is TRBV28 and J usage is TRBJ1-6; TRBD1 matches 9 bases. Germline V lookup: CDR1 MDHEN, CDR2 SYDVKM. The CDR3 totals 16 residues. Trimming took 4 bases from V and 9 from J; bases not matched to a gene: 10. The CDR3 spells CASSSRGQGPSSPLHF. The CDR3 DNA reads TGTGCCAGCAGTTCGCGGGGACAGGGTCCAAGTTCACCCCTCCACTTT.

The V call is TRBV2, the J call TRBJ1-5; tentatively, D is TRBD1 (5 bases). The V gene's germline CDR1 is SNHLY and CDR2 FYNNEI. The V gene lost 3 bases and the J gene lost 4 bases, with 13 bases spanning the gap. The CDR3 spans 15 residues. CDR3 loop: CASSDSGIGNQPQHF. The CDR3 DNA sequence: TGTGCCAGCAGTGATTCAGGGATCGGTAATCAGCCCCAGCATTTT. The full variable domain, in which reference TRBV2 and TRBJ1-5 provide the parts outside the CDR3, is EPEVTQTPSHQVTQMGQEVILRCVPISNHLYFYWYRQILGQKVEFLVSFYNNEISEKSEIFDDQFSVERPDGSNFTLKIRSTKLEDSAMYFCASSDSGIGNQPQHFGDGTRLSIL.

V usage is TRBV9 and J usage is TRBJ2-2; the match to TRBD2 covers 9 bases. Trimming took 2 bases from V and 6 from J; bases not matched to a gene: 2. The CDR3 consists of 14 residues. Looked up from germline, CDR1 is SGDLS and CDR2 is YYNGEE. The CDR3, as DNA: TGTGCCAGCAGCGTCTTAGCGGGGGCCGGGGAGCTGTTTTTT. Protein: CASSVLAGAGELFF.

The rearrangement links TRBV30 to TRBJ2-7; TRBD1 aligns across 9 bases. This CDR3 has 15 residues. From germline, CDR1 is GTSNPN and CDR2 SVGIG (reference sequence). The V segment lost 2 bases and the J segment 7 bases; nucleotides outside the gene matches: 12. In DNA form, the CDR3 reads TGTGCCTGGAGTACCCGGGACAGGGACGTCGGAGAGCAGTACTTC. Translating gives CAWSTRDRDVGEQYF.

This clone showed up just once. The rearrangement joins TRBV7-9 to TRBJ2-5; 10 positions agree with TRBD2. The CDR3 runs to 18 residues. In germline, CDR1 is SEHNR, CDR2 FQNEAQ (reference sequence). V was clipped by 3 bases and J by 2 bases; unmatched bases: 12. CDR3 sequence (DNA): TGTGCCAGCAGCTTCCTGACCATGGGACTAGCGAGACAAGAGACCCAGTACTTC. Amino acid sequence: CASSFLTMGLARQETQYF.

The chain links TRBV3-1 (or the pseudogene TRBV3-2) to TRBJ2-5; maybe TRBD2 (5 bases). CDR3 size: 16 residues. Germline V gene sequence: CDR1 LGHDT, CDR2 YNNKEL (reference sequence). Trimming removed 0 bases at V and 2 bases at J, with 13 bases between. CDR3 protein: CASSQESTIQQETQYF. The CDR3 DNA reads TGTGCCAGCAGCCAAGAGTCGACTATCCAACAAGAGACCCAGTACTTC.

DNA for the CDR3: TGTGCCAGTGCGTGGGGAGGCACAGATACGCAGTATTTT. It specifies CASAWGGTDTQYF. V is TRBV19 and J is TRBJ2-3, with D maybe TRBD2 (5 bases). V was cut by 8 bases and J by 1 base, with 10 bases left in between. The CDR3 is 13 amino acids. Germline CDR1 and CDR2: LNHDA and SQIVND (reference sequence). Variable domain in full (rest from reference TRBV19 and TRBJ2-3): DGGITQSPKYLFRKEGQNVTLSCEQNLNHDAMYWYRQDPGQGLRLIYYSQIVNDFQKGDIAEGYSVSREKKESFPLTVTSAQKNPTAFYLCASAWGGTDTQYFGPGTRLTVL.

The rearrangement joins TRBV11-2 to TRBJ1-6; no clear D. V lost 0 bases to trimming and J lost 10 bases, with 10 bases between them. CDR1 and CDR2 (germline): SGHAT, FQNNGV. This CDR3 contains 14 residues. CDR3 nucleotide sequence: TGTGCCAGCAGCTTAGAATTTCTACGGTCACCCCTCCACTTT. Its translation: CASSLEFLRSPLHF.

This clone was counted once. The chain uses TRBV27 and TRBJ2-7; a possible D gene is TRBD1 (6 bases). Germline loops: CDR1 MNHEY, CDR2 SMNVEV (reference sequence). Trimming removed 5 bases from V and 3 bases from J, with 14 bases in between. This CDR3 is built from 14 residues. CDR3 residues: CASSPTTGSYEQYF. CDR3 DNA sequence: TGTGCCAGCAGTCCGACGACAGGAAGCTACGAGCAGTACTTC.

The chain uses TRBV18 and TRBJ2-1; TRBD2 agrees at 8 bases. The V gene's germline CDR1 is KGHSH and CDR2 LQKENI. The V segment lost 8 bases and the J segment 6 bases; nucleotides outside the gene matches: 9. CDR3 size: 14 residues. As DNA, the CDR3 is TGTGCCAGCCAGACGGGGGGGCAGGGCAATGAGCAGTTCTTC. It codes for CASQTGGQGNEQFF. The full variable domain, with the rest looked up from reference TRBV18 and TRBJ2-1, is NAGVMQNPRHLVRRRGQEARLRCSPMKGHSHVYWYRQLPEEGLKFMVYLQKENIIDESGMPKERFSAEFPKEGPSILRIQQVVRGDSAAYFCASQTGGQGNEQFFGPGTRLTVL.

The chain uses TRBV18 and TRBJ1-2; D gene ambiguous. Germline V gene lookup returns CDR1 KGHSH and CDR2 LQKENI. V was pared by 2 bases and J by 0 bases, with 10 bases between. The CDR3 loop spans 15 amino acids. The CDR3 loop reads CASSPRTEANYGYTF. The CDR3, as DNA: TGTGCCAGCTCACCAAGGACTGAAGCTAACTATGGCTACACCTTC.